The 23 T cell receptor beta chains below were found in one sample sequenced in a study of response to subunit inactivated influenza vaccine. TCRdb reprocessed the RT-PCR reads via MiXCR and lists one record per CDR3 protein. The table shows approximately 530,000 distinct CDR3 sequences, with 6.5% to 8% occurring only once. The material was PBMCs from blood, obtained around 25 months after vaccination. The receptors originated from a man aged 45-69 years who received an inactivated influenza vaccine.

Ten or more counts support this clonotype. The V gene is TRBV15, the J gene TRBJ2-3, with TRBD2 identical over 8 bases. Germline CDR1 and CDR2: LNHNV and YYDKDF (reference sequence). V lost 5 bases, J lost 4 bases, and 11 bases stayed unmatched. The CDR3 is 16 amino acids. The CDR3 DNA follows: TGTGCCACCAGCTCTCAGCGGGGGTCTGGTGCAGATACGCAGTATTTT. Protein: CATSSQRGSGADTQYF. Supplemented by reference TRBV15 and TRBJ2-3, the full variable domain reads DAMVIQNPRYQVTQFGKPVTLSCSQTLNHNVMYWYQQKSSQAPKLLFHYYDKDFNNEADTPDNFQSRRPNTSFCFLDIRSPGLGDTAMYLCATSSQRGSGADTQYFGPGTRLTVL.

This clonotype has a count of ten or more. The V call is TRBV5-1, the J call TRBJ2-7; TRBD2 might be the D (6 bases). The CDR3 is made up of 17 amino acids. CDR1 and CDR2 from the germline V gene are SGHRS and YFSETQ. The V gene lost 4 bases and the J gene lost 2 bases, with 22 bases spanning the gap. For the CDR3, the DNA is TGCGCCAGCAGCCTGAGACTACTAGCTGGGAGAACCTACGAGCAGTACTTC. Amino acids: CASSLRLLAGRTYEQYF.

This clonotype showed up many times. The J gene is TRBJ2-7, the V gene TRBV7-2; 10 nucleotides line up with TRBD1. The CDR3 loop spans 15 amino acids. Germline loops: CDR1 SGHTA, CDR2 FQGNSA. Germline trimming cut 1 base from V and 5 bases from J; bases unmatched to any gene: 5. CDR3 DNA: TGTGCCAGCAGCTTAGGGGACAGGGGTACCCACGAGCAGTACTTC. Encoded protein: CASSLGDRGTHEQYF.

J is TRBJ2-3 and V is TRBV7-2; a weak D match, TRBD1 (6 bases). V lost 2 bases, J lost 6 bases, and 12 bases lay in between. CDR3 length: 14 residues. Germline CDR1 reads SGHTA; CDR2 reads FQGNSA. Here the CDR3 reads CASSLPSTGDTQYF. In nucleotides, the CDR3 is TGTGCCAGCAGCTTACCGTCCACAGGGGATACGCAGTATTTT.

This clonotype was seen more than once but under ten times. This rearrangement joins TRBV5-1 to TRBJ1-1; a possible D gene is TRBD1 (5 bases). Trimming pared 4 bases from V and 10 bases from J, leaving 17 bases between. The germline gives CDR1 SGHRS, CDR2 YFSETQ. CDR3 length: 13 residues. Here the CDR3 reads CASSASGGVSAFF. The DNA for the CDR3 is TGCGCCAGCAGCGCCTCGGGGGGGGTTTCAGCTTTCTTT.

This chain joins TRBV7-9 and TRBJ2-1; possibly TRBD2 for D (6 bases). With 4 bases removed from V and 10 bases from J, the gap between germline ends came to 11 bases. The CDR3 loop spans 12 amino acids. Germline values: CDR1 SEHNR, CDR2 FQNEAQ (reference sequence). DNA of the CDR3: TGTGCCAGCAGCTCCTTCCGGGAGGAGCAGTTCTTC. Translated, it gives CASSSFREEQFF.

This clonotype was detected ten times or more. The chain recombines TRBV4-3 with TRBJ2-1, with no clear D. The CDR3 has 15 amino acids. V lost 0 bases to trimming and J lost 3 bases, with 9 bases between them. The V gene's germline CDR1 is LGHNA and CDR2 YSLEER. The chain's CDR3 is CASSQDWSVYNEQFF. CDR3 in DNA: TGCGCCAGCAGCCAAGATTGGTCCGTCTACAATGAGCAGTTCTTC.

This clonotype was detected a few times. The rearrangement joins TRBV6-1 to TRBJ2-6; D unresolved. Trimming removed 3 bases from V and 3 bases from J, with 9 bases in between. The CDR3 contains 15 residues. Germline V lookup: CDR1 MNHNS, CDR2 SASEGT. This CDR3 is CASSDRFFGANVLTF. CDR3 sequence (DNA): TGTGCCAGCAGTGACAGGTTTTTTGGGGCCAACGTCCTGACTTTC.

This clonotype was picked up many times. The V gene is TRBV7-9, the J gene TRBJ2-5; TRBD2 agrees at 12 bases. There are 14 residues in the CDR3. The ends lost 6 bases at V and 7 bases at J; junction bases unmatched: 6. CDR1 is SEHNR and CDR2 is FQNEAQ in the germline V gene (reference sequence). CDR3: CASSPTSGRGTQYF. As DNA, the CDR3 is TGTGCCAGCAGTCCGACTAGCGGGAGAGGGACCCAGTACTTC.

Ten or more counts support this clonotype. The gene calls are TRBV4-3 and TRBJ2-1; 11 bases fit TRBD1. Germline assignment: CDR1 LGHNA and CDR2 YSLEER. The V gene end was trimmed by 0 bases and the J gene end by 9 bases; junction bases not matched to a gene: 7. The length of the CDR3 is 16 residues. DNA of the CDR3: TGCGCCAGCAGCCAAGATCTAGGACAGGGGGCAGGTGAGCAGTTCTTC. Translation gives CASSQDLGQGAGEQFF.

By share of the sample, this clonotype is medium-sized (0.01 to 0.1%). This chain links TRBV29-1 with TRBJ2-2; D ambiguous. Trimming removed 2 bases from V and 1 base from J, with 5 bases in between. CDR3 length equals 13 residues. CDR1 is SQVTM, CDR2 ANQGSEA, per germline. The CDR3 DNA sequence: TGCAGCGTTGAAAGGCAGAACACCGGGGAGCTGTTTTTT. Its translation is CSVERQNTGELFF.

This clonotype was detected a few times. For the CDR3, the DNA is TGTGCCTGGTCTCGACAGGGCCTCTACGAGCAGTACTTC. Protein product: CAWSRQGLYEQYF. The gene calls are TRBV30 and TRBJ2-7; TRBD1 aligns across 7 bases. V shed 5 bases and J 3 bases; nucleotides not matched to a gene: 7. The germline V gene encodes CDR1 GTSNPN and CDR2 SVGIG (reference sequence). The CDR3 length is 13 residues.

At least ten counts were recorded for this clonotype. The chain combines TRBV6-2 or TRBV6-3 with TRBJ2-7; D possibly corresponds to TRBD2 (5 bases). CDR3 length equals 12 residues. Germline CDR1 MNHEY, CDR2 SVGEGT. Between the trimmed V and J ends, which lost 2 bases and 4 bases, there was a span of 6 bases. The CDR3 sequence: CASSYTGYEQYF. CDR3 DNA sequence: TGTGCCAGCAGTTACACGGGGTACGAGCAGTACTTC.

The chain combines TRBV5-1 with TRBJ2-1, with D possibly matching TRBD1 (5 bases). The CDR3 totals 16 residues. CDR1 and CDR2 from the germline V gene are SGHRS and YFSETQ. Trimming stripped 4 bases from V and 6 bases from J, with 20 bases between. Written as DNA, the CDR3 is TGCGCCAGCAGCGCTCAGCAGGGAACCTCGACCAATGAGCAGTTCTTC. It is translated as CASSAQQGTSTNEQFF. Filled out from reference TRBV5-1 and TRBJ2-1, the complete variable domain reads KAGVTQTPRYLIKTRGQQVTLSCSPISGHRSVSWYQQTPGQGLQFLFEYFSETQRNKGNFPGRFSGRQFSNSRSEMNVSTLELGDSALYLCASSAQQGTSTNEQFFGPGTRLTVL.

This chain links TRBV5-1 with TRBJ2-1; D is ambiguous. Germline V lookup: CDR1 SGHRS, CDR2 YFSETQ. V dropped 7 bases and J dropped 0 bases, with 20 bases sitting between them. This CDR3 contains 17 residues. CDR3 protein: CASAPSTTASSYNEQFF. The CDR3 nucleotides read TGCGCCAGCGCCCCTTCCACCACTGCTAGCTCCTACAATGAGCAGTTCTTC.

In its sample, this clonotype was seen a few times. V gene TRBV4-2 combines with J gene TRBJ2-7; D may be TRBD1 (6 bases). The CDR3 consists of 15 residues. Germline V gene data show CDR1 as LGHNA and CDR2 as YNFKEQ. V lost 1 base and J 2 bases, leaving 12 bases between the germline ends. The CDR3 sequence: CASSQVSGQTYEQYF. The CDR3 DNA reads TGTGCCAGCAGCCAAGTTTCTGGACAGACCTACGAGCAGTACTTC.

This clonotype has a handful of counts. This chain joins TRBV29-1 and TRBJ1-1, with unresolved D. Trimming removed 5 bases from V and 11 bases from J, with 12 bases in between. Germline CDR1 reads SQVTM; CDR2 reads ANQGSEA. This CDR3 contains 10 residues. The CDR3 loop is CSVQAALAFF. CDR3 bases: TGCAGCGTTCAGGCCGCCCTGGCTTTCTTT.

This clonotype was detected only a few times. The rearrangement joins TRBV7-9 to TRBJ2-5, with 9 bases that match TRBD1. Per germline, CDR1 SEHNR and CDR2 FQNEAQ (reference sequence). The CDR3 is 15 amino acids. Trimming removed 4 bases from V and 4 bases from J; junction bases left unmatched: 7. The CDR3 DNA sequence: TGTGCCAGCAGCTACGGACAGGGGAAAGGAGAGACCCAGTACTTC. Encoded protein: CASSYGQGKGETQYF.

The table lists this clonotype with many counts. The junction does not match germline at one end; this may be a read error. CDR3 sequence (DNA): TGTGCCAGCAGCTTGGGCTCTGGGGCCAACGTCCTGACTTTC. Its translation: CASSLGSGANVLTF. The chain carries TRBV5-1 and TRBJ2-6, with unresolved D. Germline V CDR1 and CDR2: SGHRS, YFSETQ. The CDR3 covers 14 residues.

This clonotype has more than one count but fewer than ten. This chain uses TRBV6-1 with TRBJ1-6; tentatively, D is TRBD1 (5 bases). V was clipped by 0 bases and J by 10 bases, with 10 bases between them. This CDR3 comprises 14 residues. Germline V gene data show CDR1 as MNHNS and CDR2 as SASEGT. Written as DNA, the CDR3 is TGTGCCAGCAGTGAAGCGCAGGGAGGGTCACCCCTCCACTTT. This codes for CASSEAQGGSPLHF.

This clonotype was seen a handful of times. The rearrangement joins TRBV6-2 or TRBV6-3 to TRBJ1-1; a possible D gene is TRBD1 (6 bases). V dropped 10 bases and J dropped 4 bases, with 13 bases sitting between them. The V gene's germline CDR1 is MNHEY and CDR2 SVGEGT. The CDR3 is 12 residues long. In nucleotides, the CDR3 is TGTGCCACCTCACAGGGAAGCACTGAAGCTTTCTTT. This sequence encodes CATSQGSTEAFF.

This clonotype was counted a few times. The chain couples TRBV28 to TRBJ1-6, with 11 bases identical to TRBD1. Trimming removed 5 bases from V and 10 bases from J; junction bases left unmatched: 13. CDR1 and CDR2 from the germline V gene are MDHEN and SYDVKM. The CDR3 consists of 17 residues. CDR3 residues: CASSNPRDRGLESPLHF. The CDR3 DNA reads TGTGCCAGCAGTAACCCCCGGGACAGGGGGTTGGAGTCACCCCTCCACTTT. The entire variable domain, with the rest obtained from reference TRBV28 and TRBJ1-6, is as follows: DVKVTQSSRYLVKRTGEKVFLECVQDMDHENMFWYRQDPGLGLRLIYFSYDVKMKEKGDIPEGYSVSREKKERFSLILESASTNQTSMYLCASSNPRDRGLESPLHFGNGTRLTVT.

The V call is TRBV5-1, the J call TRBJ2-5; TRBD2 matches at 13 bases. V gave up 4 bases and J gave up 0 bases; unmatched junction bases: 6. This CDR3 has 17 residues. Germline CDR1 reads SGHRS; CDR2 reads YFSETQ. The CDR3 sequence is CASSPTSGREYQETQYF. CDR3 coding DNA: TGCGCCAGCAGCCCCACTAGCGGGAGGGAGTACCAAGAGACCCAGTACTTC.